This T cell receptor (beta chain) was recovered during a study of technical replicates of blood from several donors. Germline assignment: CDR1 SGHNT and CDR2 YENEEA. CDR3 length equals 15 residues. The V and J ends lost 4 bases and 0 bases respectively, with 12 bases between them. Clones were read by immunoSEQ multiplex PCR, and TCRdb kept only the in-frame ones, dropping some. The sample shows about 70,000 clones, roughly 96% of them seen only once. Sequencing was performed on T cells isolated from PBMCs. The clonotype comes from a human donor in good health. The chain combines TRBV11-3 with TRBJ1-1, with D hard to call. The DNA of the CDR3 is TGTGCCAGCAGCTCAAGACACTTCATGAACACTGAAGCTTTCTTT. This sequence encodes CASSSRHFMNTEAFF.